The clone carrying this TCR beta chain was detected a few times. The data were obtained in a study of STAT5B mutations in CD4+ large granular lymphocyte leukemia. Germline CDR1 SGHAT, CDR2 FQNNGV. Trimming cost V 1 base and J 3 bases, with 16 bases left between them. The CDR3 length is 16 residues. Libraries were prepared by immunoSEQ multiplex PCR; TCRdb keeps only in-frame clonotypes and omits some of them. The data contain 20,000 or so clones, 70% to 85% of them singletons. The sample was CD4+ T cells from blood buffy coats. This TCR came from a human donor in good health. The V call is TRBV11-2, the J call TRBJ2-7; D might be TRBD2 (6 bases). This CDR3 reads CASSLVGTFLLYEQYF. The CDR3 DNA reads as TGTGCCAGCAGCTTAGTTGGGACTTTTCTCCTCTACGAGCAGTACTTC.